Following are 5 T cell receptor beta chains from one sample sequenced in a study of CD8+ T cells in alopecia areata. Pooled cutaneous lymph node cells were sorted using CD4, CD8alpha, NKG2D, NKG2ACE and other markers. Sequencing used cDNA as its template, made by extracting RNA and reverse transcribing it. Libraries were prepared by immunoSEQ multiplex PCR; TCRdb keeps only in-frame clonotypes and omits some of them. Found here are over 250,000 clones, no singletons; the ten largest cover 1.2%. Source material: CD4+ T cells sorted from a lymph node. All receptors derive from a C3H/HeJ mouse with alopecia areata. Mouse strain MHC haplotype: H2-k.

Concerning this clone itself: Gene names are mouse gene names. Read coverage stops 4 residues before the CDR3 terminus; the germline J gene supplies the remainder. Other DNA sequences from this sample encode an identical CDR3 as well. The gene calls are TRBV31 and TRBJ2-1; TRBD1 agrees at 10 bases. This CDR3 contains 16 residues. Germline CDR1 and CDR2: GKSSPN and SITVG. The junction had 5 bases not matched to a gene; V was cut back by 3 bases and J by 0 bases. The CDR3: CAWSRDRGHNYAEQFF. CDR3 DNA (partial): TGTGCCTGGAGCCGGGACAGGGGACATAACTATGCT. Drawing the rest from reference TRBV31 and TRBJ2-1, the complete variable domain is AQTIHQWPVAEIKAVGSPLSLGCTIKGKSSPNLYWYWQATGGTLQQLFYSITVGQVESVVQLNLSASRPKDDQFILSTEKLLLSHSGFYLCAWSRDRGHNYAEQFFGPGTRLTVL.

About this clone itself: Genes here carry mouse names. Coverage ceases 3 residues before the CDR3 finishes, and the germline J gene fills in the end. The rearrangement joins TRBV1 to TRBJ1-6; D possibly corresponds to TRBD1 (6 bases). TRBJ1-6 counts as an open reading frame of uncertain function. Germline V gene data show CDR1 as NSQYPW and CDR2 as LRSPGD (reference sequence). The length of the CDR3 is 17 residues. V gave up 0 bases and J gave up 4 bases, with 13 bases separating them. This CDR3 reads CTCSADRGASYNSPLYF. The part of the CDR3 DNA that was read is TGCACCTGCAGTGCAGATCGGGGGGCCTCTTATAATTCGCCC.

This clone showed up just a few times. The gene names given are mouse names. Sequencing ends 4 residues short of the CDR3 end; the germline J gene provides the rest. Other DNA sequences within the sample encode an identical CDR3. The rearrangement joins TRBV14 to TRBJ2-1, with 7 bases identical to TRBD1. Germline-derived CDR1 and CDR2 are SGHDT and FRDEAV. This CDR3 region has 12 residues. Partial CDR3 DNA: TGTGCCAGCAGTCCGACAGGGACT. Its protein product is CASSPTGT. The whole CDR3 reads CASSPTGTEQFF. Looking up the rest from reference TRBV14 and TRBJ2-1 gives the full variable domain: EAGVTQSPRYAVLQEGQAVSFWCDPISGHDTLYWYQQPRDQGPQLLVYFRDEAVIDNSQLPSDRFSAVRPKGTNSTLKIQSAKQGDTATYLCASSPTGTEQFFGPGTRLTVL.

For this clone: Gene names follow the mouse nomenclature. Other DNA sequences of this sample code for an identical CDR3. CDR3 residues: CASSISGGSSYEQYF. The sequenced CDR3 bases are TGTGCCAGCAGTATATCAGGGGGCAGCTCCTAT. The chain recombines TRBV19 with TRBJ2-7; 8 bases line up with TRBD1. The missing CDR3 end, 4 residues past where the read stops, is filled in from the germline J gene. The V and J ends lost 1 base and 0 bases, in that order; junction bases with no gene match: 3. CDR1 is FNHDT and CDR2 is SITEND in the germline V gene (reference sequence). The CDR3 contains 15 residues.

This clone was recorded a few times. These gene names are mouse names. The CDR3 is cut off 4 residues early in the read; its end comes from the germline J gene. This chain connects TRBV13-3 to TRBJ1-1; the D gene is possibly TRBD1 (5 bases). From germline, CDR1 is NNHDY and CDR2 SYVADS. Trimming took off 3 bases at V and 4 bases at J, with 10 bases between the two ends. The CDR3 is 13 amino acids. The sequenced part of the CDR3 DNA is TGTGCCAGCAGTGGGCTTCAGGGCACA. It is translated as CASSGLQGT. The entire CDR3 reads CASSGLQGTEVFF.